This T cell receptor (beta chain) is drawn from a study of T cell changes during pregnancy in multiple sclerosis. The junction had 8 bases not matched to a gene; V was cut back by 0 bases and J by 4 bases. CDR3 length: 18 residues. Germline V gives CDR1 SGHKS, CDR2 YYEKEE (reference sequence). The table came from immunoSEQ multiplex PCR; TCRdb's copy has only in-frame clones and leaves some out. The sample carries more than 55,000 clones, about 91% recorded once. The receptor was isolated from a female donor in good health, enrolled as a control in a pregnancy study. This chain links TRBV5-5 with TRBJ2-5; 14 bases map to TRBD2. This specimen was peripheral blood, taken after pregnancy. The CDR3 is CASSLATSGGALRETQYF. CDR3 coding DNA: TGTGCCAGCAGCTTGGCGACTAGCGGGGGGGCCCTCAGAGAGACCCAGTACTTC.